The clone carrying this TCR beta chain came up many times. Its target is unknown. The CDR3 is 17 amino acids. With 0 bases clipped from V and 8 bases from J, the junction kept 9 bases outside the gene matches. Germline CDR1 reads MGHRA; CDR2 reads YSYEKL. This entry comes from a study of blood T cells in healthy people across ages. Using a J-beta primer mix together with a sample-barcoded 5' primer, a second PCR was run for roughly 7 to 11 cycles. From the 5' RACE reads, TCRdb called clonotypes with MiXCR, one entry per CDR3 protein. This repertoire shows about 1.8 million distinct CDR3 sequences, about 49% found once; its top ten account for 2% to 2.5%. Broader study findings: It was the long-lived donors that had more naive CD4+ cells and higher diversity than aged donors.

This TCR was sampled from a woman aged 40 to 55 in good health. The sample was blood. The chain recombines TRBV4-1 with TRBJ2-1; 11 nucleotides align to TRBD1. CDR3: CASSQDSVGQGVYEQFF. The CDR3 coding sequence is TGCGCCAGCAGCCAAGATTCGGTGGGACAGGGGGTCTATGAGCAGTTCTTC.